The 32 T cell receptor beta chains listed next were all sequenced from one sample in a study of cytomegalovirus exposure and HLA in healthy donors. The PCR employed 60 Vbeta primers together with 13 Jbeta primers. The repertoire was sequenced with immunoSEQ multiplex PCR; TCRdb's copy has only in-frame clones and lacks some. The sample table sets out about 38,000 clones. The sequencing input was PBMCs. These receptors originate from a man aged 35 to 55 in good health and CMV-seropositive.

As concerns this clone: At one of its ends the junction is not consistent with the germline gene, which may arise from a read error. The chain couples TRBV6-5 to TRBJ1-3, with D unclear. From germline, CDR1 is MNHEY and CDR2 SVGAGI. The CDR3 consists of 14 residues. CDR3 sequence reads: CASKSGLSGNTTYF. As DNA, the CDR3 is TGTGCCAGCAAATCTGGACTTTCCGGAAACACCACATATTTT.

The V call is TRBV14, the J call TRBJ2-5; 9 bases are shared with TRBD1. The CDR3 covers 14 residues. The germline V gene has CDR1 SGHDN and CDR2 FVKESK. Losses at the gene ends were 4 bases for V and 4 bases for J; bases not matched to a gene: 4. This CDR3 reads CASSRRQGGETQYF. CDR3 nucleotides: TGTGCCAGCAGCCGAAGACAGGGGGGAGAGACCCAGTACTTC.

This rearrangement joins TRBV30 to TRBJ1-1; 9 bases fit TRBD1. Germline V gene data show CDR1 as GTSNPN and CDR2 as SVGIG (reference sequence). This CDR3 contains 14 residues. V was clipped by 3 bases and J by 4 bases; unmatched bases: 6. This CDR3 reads CAWSAQGAGTEAFF. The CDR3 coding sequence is TGTGCCTGGAGCGCACAGGGGGCAGGCACTGAAGCTTTCTTT.

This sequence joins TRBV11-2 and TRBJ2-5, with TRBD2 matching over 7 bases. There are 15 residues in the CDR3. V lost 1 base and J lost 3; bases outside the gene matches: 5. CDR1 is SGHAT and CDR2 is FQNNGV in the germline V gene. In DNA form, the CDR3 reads TGTGCCAGCAGCTTAGGGGAGGGGCGTAAAGAGACCCAGTACTTC. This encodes CASSLGEGRKETQYF.

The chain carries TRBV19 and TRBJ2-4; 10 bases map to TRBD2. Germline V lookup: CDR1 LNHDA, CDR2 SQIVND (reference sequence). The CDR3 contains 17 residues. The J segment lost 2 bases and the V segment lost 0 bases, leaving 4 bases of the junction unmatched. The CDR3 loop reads CASSIDLAGVSKNIQYF. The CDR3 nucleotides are TGTGCCAGTAGTATAGATCTAGCGGGAGTATCCAAAAACATTCAGTACTTC.

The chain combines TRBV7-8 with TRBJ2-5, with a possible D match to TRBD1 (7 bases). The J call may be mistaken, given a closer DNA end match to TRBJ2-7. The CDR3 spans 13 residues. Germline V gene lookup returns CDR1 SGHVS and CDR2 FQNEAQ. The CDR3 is CASSGGGGYEQYF. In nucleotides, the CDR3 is TGTGCCAGCAGTGGAGGGGGCGGCTACGAGCAGTACTTC.

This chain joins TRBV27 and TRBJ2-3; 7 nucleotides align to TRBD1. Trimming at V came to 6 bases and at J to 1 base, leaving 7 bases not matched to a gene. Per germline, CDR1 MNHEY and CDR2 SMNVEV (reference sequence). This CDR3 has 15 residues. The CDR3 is CASRRQGKGTDTQYF. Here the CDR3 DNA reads TGTGCCAGCAGGAGACAGGGTAAGGGCACAGATACGCAGTATTTT.

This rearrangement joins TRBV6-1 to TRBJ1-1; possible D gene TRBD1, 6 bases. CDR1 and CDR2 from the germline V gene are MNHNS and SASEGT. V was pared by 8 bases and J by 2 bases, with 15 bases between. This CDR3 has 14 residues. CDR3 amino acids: CASSRGAPNTEAFF. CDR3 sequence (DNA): TGTGCCAGCTCTCGGGGGGCTCCCAACACTGAAGCTTTCTTT.

In DNA, the CDR3 is TGTGCCAGCAGCTTGGACAGGGTTACTCAGCCCCAGCATTTT. The encoded protein is CASSLDRVTQPQHF. The chain has TRBV5-5 and TRBJ1-5; the D gene is possibly TRBD1 (6 bases). In germline, CDR1 is SGHKS, CDR2 YYEKEE (reference sequence). V was clipped by 0 bases and J by 6 bases, with 10 bases between them. The CDR3 loop spans 14 amino acids.

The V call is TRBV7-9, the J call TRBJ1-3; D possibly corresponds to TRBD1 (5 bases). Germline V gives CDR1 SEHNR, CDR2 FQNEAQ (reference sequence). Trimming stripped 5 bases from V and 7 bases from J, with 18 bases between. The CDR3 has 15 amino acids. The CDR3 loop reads CASSIPGGVGNTIYF. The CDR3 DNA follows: TGTGCCAGCAGCATCCCCGGGGGAGTAGGGAACACCATATATTTT.

The CDR3 reads CASSLAAGVQETQYF. The DNA for the CDR3 is TGTGCCAGCAGCTTGGCTGCCGGAGTCCAAGAGACCCAGTACTTC. The chain employs TRBV5-4 and TRBJ2-5; D gene unclear. Germline V gene lookup returns CDR1 SGHNT and CDR2 YYREEE (reference sequence). V lost 0 bases to trimming and J lost 1 base, with 10 bases between them. The CDR3 runs 15 residues.

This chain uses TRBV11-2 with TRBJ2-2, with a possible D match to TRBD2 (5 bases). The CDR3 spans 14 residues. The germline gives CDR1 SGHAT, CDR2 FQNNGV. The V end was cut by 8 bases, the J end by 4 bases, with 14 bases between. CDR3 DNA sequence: TGTGCCAGCGACCTCGCGGGTTTCACCGGGGAGCTGTTTTTT. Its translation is CASDLAGFTGELFF.

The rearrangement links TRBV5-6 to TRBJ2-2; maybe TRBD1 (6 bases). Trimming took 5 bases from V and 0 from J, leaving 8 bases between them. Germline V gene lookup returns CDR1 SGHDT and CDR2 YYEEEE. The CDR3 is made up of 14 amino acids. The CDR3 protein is CASSGTSNTGELFF. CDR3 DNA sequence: TGTGCCAGCAGTGGGACATCGAACACCGGGGAGCTGTTTTTT.

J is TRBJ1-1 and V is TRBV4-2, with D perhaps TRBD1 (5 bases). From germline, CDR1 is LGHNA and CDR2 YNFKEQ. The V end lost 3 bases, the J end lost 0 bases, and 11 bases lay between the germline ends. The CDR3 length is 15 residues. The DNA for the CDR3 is TGTGCCAGCAGCCACAACCAGGGCGTGAACACTGAAGCTTTCTTT. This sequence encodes CASSHNQGVNTEAFF.

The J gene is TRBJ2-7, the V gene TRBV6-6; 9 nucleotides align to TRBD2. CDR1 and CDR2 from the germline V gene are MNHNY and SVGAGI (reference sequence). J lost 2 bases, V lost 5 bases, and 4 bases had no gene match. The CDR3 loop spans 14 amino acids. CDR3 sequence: CASSPGLAPYEQYF. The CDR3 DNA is TGTGCCAGCAGTCCGGGACTAGCTCCCTACGAGCAGTACTTC.

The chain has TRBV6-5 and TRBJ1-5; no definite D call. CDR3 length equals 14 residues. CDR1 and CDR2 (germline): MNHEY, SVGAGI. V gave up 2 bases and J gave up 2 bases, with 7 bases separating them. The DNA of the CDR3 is TGTGCCAGCAGTTACAGGCGGGGCAATCAGCCCCAGCATTTT. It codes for CASSYRRGNQPQHF.

CDR3 region: CASSLVTGSPEAFF. CDR3 nucleotides: TGTGCCAGCAGCTTAGTGACAGGGAGCCCTGAAGCTTTCTTT. The rearrangement joins TRBV7-9 to TRBJ1-1; 7 bases map to TRBD1. Germline CDR1 and CDR2: SEHNR and FQNEAQ (reference sequence). CDR3 length: 14 amino acids. The J segment lost 6 bases and the V segment lost 1 base, leaving 5 bases of the junction unmatched.

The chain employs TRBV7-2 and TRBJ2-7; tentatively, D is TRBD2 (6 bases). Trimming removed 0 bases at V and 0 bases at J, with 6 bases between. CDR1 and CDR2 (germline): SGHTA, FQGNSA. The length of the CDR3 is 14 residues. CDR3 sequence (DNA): TGTGCCAGCAGCTTAGCGGGGGGCTCCTACGAGCAGTACTTC. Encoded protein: CASSLAGGSYEQYF.

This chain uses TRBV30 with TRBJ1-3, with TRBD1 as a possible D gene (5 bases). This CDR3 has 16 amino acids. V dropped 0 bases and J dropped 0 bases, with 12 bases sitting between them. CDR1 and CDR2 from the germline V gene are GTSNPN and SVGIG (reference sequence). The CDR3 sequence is CAWSVGAGPSGNTIYF. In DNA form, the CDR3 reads TGTGCCTGGAGTGTAGGGGCAGGCCCCTCTGGAAACACCATATATTTT. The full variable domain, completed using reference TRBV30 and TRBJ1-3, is SQTIHQWPATLVQPVGSPLSLECTVEGTSNPNLYWYRQAAGRGLQLLFYSVGIGQISSEVPQNLSASRPQDRQFILSSKKLLLSDSGFYLCAWSVGAGPSGNTIYFGEGSWLTVV.

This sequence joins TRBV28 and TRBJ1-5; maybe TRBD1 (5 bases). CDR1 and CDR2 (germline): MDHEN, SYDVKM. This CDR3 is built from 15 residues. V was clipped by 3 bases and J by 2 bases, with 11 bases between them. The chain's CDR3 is CASSFTGGGNQPQHF. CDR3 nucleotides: TGTGCCAGCAGTTTTACGGGGGGAGGCAATCAGCCCCAGCATTTT.

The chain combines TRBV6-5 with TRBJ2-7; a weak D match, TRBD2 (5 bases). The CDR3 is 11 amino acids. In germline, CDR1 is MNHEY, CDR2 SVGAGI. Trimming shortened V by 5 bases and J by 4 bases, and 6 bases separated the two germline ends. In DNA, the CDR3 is TGTGCCAGCAGTGGAGGATACGAGCAGTACTTC. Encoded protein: CASSGGYEQYF.

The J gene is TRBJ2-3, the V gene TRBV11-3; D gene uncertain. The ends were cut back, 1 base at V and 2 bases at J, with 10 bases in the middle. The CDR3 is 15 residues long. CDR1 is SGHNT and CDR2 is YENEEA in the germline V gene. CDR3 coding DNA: TGTGCCAGCAGCTTAGCGAGACACATCACAGATACGCAGTATTTT. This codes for CASSLARHITDTQYF. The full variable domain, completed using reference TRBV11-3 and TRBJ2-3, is EAGVVQSPRYKIIEKKQPVAFWCNPISGHNTLYWYLQNLGQGPELLIRYENEEAVDDSQLPKDRFSAERLKGVDSTLKIQPAELGDSAVYLCASSLARHITDTQYFGPGTRLTVL.

As DNA, the CDR3 is TGTGCCAGCAGACTGATGAACACTGAAGCTTTCTTT. Translated: CASRLMNTEAFF. The genes are TRBV25-1 and TRBJ1-1; D is uncertain. The germline CDR1 and CDR2 sequences are MGHDK and SYGVNS. The CDR3 runs to 12 residues. V was clipped by 6 bases and J by 0 bases, with 5 bases between them.

As DNA, the CDR3 is TGTGCCTCCTGGGGACAGGGGAAGAACGAGCAGTACTTC. Its translation: CASWGQGKNEQYF. V and J are TRBV6-1 and TRBJ2-7; 10 bases agree with TRBD1. The CDR3 extends over 13 amino acids. The germline V gene has CDR1 MNHNS and CDR2 SASEGT. Germline trimming cut 11 bases from V and 5 bases from J; bases unmatched to any gene: 9.

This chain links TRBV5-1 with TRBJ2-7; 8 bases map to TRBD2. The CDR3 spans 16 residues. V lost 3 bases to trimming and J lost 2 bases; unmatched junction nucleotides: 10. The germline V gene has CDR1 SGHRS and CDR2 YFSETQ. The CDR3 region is CASSWRGAGAPYEQYF. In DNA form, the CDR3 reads TGCGCCAGCAGCTGGAGAGGAGCGGGAGCGCCCTACGAGCAGTACTTC.

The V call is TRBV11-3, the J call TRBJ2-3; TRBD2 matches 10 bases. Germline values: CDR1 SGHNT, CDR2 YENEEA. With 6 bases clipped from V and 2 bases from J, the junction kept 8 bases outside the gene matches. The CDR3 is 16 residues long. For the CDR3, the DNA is TGTGCCAGCAGTTTTGGTAGCGGGAGGTACACAGATACGCAGTATTTT. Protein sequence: CASSFGSGRYTDTQYF. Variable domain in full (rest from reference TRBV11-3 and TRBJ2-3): EAGVVQSPRYKIIEKKQPVAFWCNPISGHNTLYWYLQNLGQGPELLIRYENEEAVDDSQLPKDRFSAERLKGVDSTLKIQPAELGDSAVYLCASSFGSGRYTDTQYFGPGTRLTVL.

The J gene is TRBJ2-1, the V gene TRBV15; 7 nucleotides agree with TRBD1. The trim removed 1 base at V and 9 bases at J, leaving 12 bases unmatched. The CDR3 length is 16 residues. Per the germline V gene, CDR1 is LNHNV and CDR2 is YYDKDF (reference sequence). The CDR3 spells CATSRVARQGGGEQFF. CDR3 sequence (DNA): TGTGCCACCAGCAGAGTGGCGAGACAGGGTGGGGGTGAGCAGTTCTTC.

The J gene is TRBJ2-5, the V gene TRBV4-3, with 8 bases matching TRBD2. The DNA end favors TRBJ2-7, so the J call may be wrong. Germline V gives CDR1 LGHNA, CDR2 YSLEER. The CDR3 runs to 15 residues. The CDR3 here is CASSQDRGLAYEQYF. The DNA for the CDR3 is TGCGCCAGCAGCCAAGATAGGGGACTAGCCTACGAGCAGTACTTC.

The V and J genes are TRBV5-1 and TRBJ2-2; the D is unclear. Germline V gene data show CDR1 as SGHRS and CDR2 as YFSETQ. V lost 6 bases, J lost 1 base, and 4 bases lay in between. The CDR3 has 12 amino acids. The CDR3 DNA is TGCGCCAGCACCCAGAACACCGGGGAGCTGTTTTTT. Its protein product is CASTQNTGELFF.

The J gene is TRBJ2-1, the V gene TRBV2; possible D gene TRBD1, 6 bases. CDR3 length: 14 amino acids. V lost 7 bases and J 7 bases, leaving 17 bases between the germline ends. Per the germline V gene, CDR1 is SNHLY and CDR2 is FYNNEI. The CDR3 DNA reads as TGTGCCAGCACCCCCTTGGGGCAGGGGAATGAGCAGTTCTTC. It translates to CASTPLGQGNEQFF.

The CDR3 DNA is TGTGCCAGCAGCTTAGCAACAGATTCCTATGGCTACACCTTC. Encoded protein: CASSLATDSYGYTF. The rearrangement uses TRBV7-9 and TRBJ1-2; D remains ambiguous. Between the trimmed V and J ends, which lost 0 bases and 4 bases, there was a span of 9 bases. This CDR3 has 14 residues. Germline CDR1 SEHNR, CDR2 FQNEAQ (reference sequence).

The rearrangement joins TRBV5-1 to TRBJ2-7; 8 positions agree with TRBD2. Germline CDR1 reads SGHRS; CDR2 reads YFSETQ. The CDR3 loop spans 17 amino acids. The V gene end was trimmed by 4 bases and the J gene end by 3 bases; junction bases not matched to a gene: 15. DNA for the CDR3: TGCGCCAGCAGCGGGGGGGGTGGCGGGAGGATCATCTACGAGCAGTACTTC. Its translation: CASSGGGGGRIIYEQYF.